The table lists the clone carrying this T cell receptor (beta chain) with a few counts. Its antigen remains unknown. These data come from a study of cytotoxic CD8 clonotypes in ibrutinib-treated CLL. Study-wide context: Approximately 25 partial and 2 complete responses; at median roughly 70 months, roughly 15 remitted, roughly 12 progressed.

Overall study results and limits: Sustained-remission patients were sampled at one set of times and progressing patients at different ones. Researchers report that baseline clonality outpaced age-matched healthy donors and tracked circulating CD8+ T-cell counts.

Some clones are missing from TCRdb's copy, which holds only in-frame ones; the method was immunoSEQ multiplex PCR. The sample lists around 70,000 clones, around 84% occurring once. The trim removed 4 bases at V and 4 bases at J, leaving 13 bases unmatched. Germline CDR1 SGHTS, CDR2 YDEGEE. This CDR3 spans 16 amino acids. The sequence came from a human donor with chronic lymphocytic leukemia. The V call is TRBV5-8, the J call TRBJ1-1; 7 bases are shared with TRBD1. The specimen was PBMCs, collected at disease progression, from a patient treated with ibrutinib. Here the CDR3 reads CASSPTRDRVSTEAFF. CDR3 coding DNA: TGTGCCAGCAGCCCGACCCGAGACAGGGTCAGCACTGAAGCTTTCTTT.